These 31 T cell receptor beta chains share one sample of origin, sequenced in a study of patients and donors after allogeneic stem cell transplantation. TCRdb analysed the RT-PCR reads with MiXCR anew, one entry per CDR3 protein. The sample records 84,000 or so distinct CDR3 sequences, roughly 52% being singletons. The sample was blood, either unsorted or a sorted T cell fraction (not recorded which). The source of these receptors is a human donor who was either an allogeneic HSCT recipient or a stem cell or donor lymphocyte infusion donor (not recorded which). It is not recorded whose cells these are; they may come from a transplant donor.

This clonotype has a handful of counts. The CDR3 here is CASSLRGPGQGGNYGYTF. For the CDR3, the DNA is TGTGCCAGCTCACTTCGGGGACCGGGACAGGGCGGTAACTATGGCTACACCTTC. The chain couples TRBV18 to TRBJ1-2, with TRBD1 matching 9 bases. CDR3 length: 18 amino acids. Trimming took 4 bases from V and 1 from J; bases not matched to a gene: 13. Germline lookup yields CDR1 KGHSH and CDR2 LQKENI.

The gene calls are TRBV28 and TRBJ1-1; weak D call: TRBD1 (5 bases). Germline V lookup: CDR1 MDHEN, CDR2 SYDVKM. CDR3 size: 14 residues. Deletions cut 1 base from V and 4 bases from J, with 10 bases between. The CDR3 region is CASSLFQGTTEAFF. CDR3 bases: TGTGCCAGCAGTTTATTTCAGGGTACCACTGAAGCTTTCTTT.

The rearrangement joins TRBV5-5 to TRBJ2-2; D is uncertain. The CDR3 is made up of 16 amino acids. CDR1 is SGHKS and CDR2 is YYEKEE in the germline V gene (reference sequence). Trimming removed 5 bases from V and 3 bases from J, with 17 bases in between. The CDR3 reads CASSWVAQKYTGELFF. The CDR3 DNA reads TGTGCCAGCAGTTGGGTGGCACAGAAATACACCGGGGAGCTGTTTTTT. The full variable domain, its missing parts supplied by reference TRBV5-5 and TRBJ2-2, is DAGVTQSPTHLIKTRGQQVTLRCSPISGHKSVSWYQQVLGQGPQFIFQYYEKEERGRGNFPDRFSARQFPNYSSELNVNALLLGDSALYLCASSWVAQKYTGELFFGEGSRLTVL.

The chain is built from TRBV20-1 and TRBJ2-7; TRBD1 aligns across 8 bases. Germline-derived CDR1 and CDR2 are DFQATT and SNEGSKA (reference sequence). The CDR3 runs 13 residues. J gave up 4 bases and V 4 bases, and 6 bases lay outside the gene matches. CDR3 sequence reads: CSAKPGTGYEQYF. The CDR3 DNA sequence: TGCAGTGCTAAGCCCGGGACAGGTTACGAGCAGTACTTC.

The J gene is TRBJ2-3, the V gene TRBV7-2; no definite D call. The CDR3 extends over 13 amino acids. V shed 2 bases and J shed 9 bases, with 12 bases lying between them. The germline CDR1 and CDR2 sequences are SGHTA and FQGNSA. DNA of the CDR3: TGTGCCAGCAGCTTAACTCGCGAGGAGACGCAGTATTTT. Amino acid sequence: CASSLTREETQYF. Using reference TRBV7-2 and TRBJ2-3 for the parts outside the CDR3, the full variable domain is GAGVSQSPSNKVTEKGKDVELRCDPISGHTALYWYRQSLGQGLEFLIYFQGNSAPDKSGLPSDRFSAERTGGSVSTLTIQRTQQEDSAVYLCASSLTREETQYFGPGTRLTVL.

The chain joins TRBV7-2 to TRBJ1-3; TRBD1 is a possible D gene (5 bases). There are 15 residues in the CDR3. V was cut by 1 base and J by 2 bases, with 9 bases left in between. Germline CDR1 reads SGHTA; CDR2 reads FQGNSA. CDR3 loop: CASSLGGQAGNTIYF. The CDR3 DNA reads TGTGCCAGCAGCTTAGGGGGCCAAGCTGGAAACACCATATATTTT.

The V call is TRBV28, the J call TRBJ2-2; the match to TRBD1 covers 8 bases. V was pared by 5 bases and J by 1 base, with 9 bases of the junction left unmatched. CDR1 and CDR2 (germline): MDHEN, SYDVKM. The CDR3 totals 17 residues. The CDR3 loop is CASSLRGLRLNTGELFF. The DNA of the CDR3 is TGTGCCAGCAGTCTCAGGGGGCTCCGGTTGAACACCGGGGAGCTGTTTTTT.

There are a few counts of this clonotype. The chain employs TRBV20-1 and TRBJ1-2; D gene unclear. This CDR3 has 11 residues. Germline V gives CDR1 DFQATT, CDR2 SNEGSKA (reference sequence). CDR3 amino acids: CSAPRPYGYTF. The DNA for the CDR3 is TGCAGCGCGCCTCGTCCCTATGGCTACACCTTC.

V gene TRBV3-1 combines with J gene TRBJ1-2; D ambiguous. Germline assignment: CDR1 LGHDT and CDR2 YNNKEL (reference sequence). Deletions cut 3 bases from V and 4 bases from J, with 6 bases between. The CDR3 is made up of 12 amino acids. The CDR3 nucleotides are TGTGCCAGCAGCCAGGACTTCTATGGCTACACCTTC. It is translated as CASSQDFYGYTF. Filled out from reference TRBV3-1 and TRBJ1-2, the complete variable domain reads DTAVSQTPKYLVTQMGNDKSIKCEQNLGHDTMYWYKQDSKKFLKIMFSYNNKELIINETVPNRFSPKSPDKAHLNLHINSLELGDSAVYFCASSQDFYGYTFGSGTRLTVV.

This chain links TRBV3-1 with TRBJ2-1, with 11 bases aligning to TRBD2. The CDR3 runs 15 residues. The ends lost 4 bases at V and 5 bases at J; junction bases unmatched: 4. The V gene's germline CDR1 is LGHDT and CDR2 YNNKEL (reference sequence). The CDR3 region is CASSRGTSGHNEQFF. Written as DNA, the CDR3 is TGTGCCAGCAGCCGCGGGACTAGCGGCCACAATGAGCAGTTCTTC.

This chain joins TRBV12-3 or TRBV12-4 and TRBJ1-5, with 10 bases fitting TRBD1. The CDR3 length is 16 residues. V shed 4 bases and J 5 bases; nucleotides not matched to a gene: 8. The CDR3 spells CASSSQTGGWDQPQHF. The DNA for the CDR3 is TGTGCCAGCAGTTCACAGACAGGGGGCTGGGATCAGCCCCAGCATTTT.

This clonotype showed up just a few times. The chain joins TRBV20-1 to TRBJ1-2, with TRBD1 as a possible D gene (6 bases). Trimming took 0 bases from V and 7 from J, leaving 18 bases between them. The germline V gene encodes CDR1 DFQATT and CDR2 SNEGSKA (reference sequence). The CDR3 contains 15 residues. The CDR3 protein is CSARDPTGPLGGYTF. The CDR3 nucleotides are TGCAGTGCTAGAGATCCGACAGGCCCCCTTGGTGGCTACACCTTC.

This clonotype came up many times. This chain uses TRBV20-1 with TRBJ1-5, with D perhaps TRBD1 (5 bases). The germline V gene encodes CDR1 DFQATT and CDR2 SNEGSKA (reference sequence). V lost 5 bases and J 5 bases, leaving 13 bases between the germline ends. CDR3 size: 13 residues. Here the CDR3 reads CSAVREADQPQHF. CDR3 sequence (DNA): TGCAGTGCTGTCAGGGAGGCGGATCAGCCCCAGCATTTT.

The chain combines TRBV4-3 with TRBJ1-4; D uncertain. The germline V and J ends were trimmed by 0 bases and 0 bases, with 8 bases remaining between them. The CDR3 contains 16 residues. CDR1 is LGHNA, CDR2 YSLEER, per germline. The CDR3 protein is CASSQDTATTNEKLFF. The DNA for the CDR3 is TGCGCCAGCAGCCAAGATACGGCTACAACTAATGAAAAACTGTTTTTT.

The rearrangement links TRBV12-3 or TRBV12-4 to TRBJ1-1, with D unclear. CDR3 size: 13 residues. V was shortened by 6 bases and J by 0 bases, with 8 bases between the two germline ends. CDR3 in amino acids: CASRSNLNTEAFF. In DNA form, the CDR3 reads TGTGCCAGCAGGTCAAATTTGAACACTGAAGCTTTCTTT.

CDR3 DNA sequence: TGCGCCAGTGCTGAGGCGGGAAGAGATACAGATACGCAGTATTTT. It encodes CASAEAGRDTDTQYF. This chain links TRBV5-1 with TRBJ2-3, with D maybe TRBD2 (6 bases). V dropped 8 bases and J dropped 3 bases, with 19 bases sitting between them. The V gene's germline CDR1 is SGHRS and CDR2 YFSETQ. The CDR3 consists of 15 residues.

This clonotype has only a few counts. The rearrangement links TRBV7-2 to TRBJ1-1, with D maybe TRBD1 (6 bases). CDR1 and CDR2 from the germline V gene are SGHTA and FQGNSA. CDR3 length equals 16 residues. The germline V and J ends were trimmed by 1 base and 5 bases, with 17 bases remaining between them. CDR3 amino acids: CASSLVQGRKGTEAFF. Written as DNA, the CDR3 is TGTGCCAGCAGCTTAGTACAGGGAAGGAAAGGAACTGAAGCTTTCTTT. Complete variable domain (other parts from reference TRBV7-2 and TRBJ1-1): GAGVSQSPSNKVTEKGKDVELRCDPISGHTALYWYRQSLGQGLEFLIYFQGNSAPDKSGLPSDRFSAERTGGSVSTLTIQRTQQEDSAVYLCASSLVQGRKGTEAFFGQGTRLTVV.

J is TRBJ1-1 and V is TRBV3-1; unclear D gene. This CDR3 region has 14 residues. V was clipped by 6 bases and J by 1 base, with 12 bases between them. Germline values: CDR1 LGHDT, CDR2 YNNKEL (reference sequence). The CDR3 bases are TGTGCCAGCAGACGTTCGACTGGGAACACTGAAGCTTTCTTT. Translated: CASRRSTGNTEAFF.

By sample fraction, this clonotype is medium-sized. The J gene is TRBJ1-1, the V gene TRBV6-5; no reliable D call. The germline gives CDR1 MNHEY, CDR2 SVGAGI. Trimming shortened V by 5 bases and J by 1 base, and 14 bases separated the two germline ends. CDR3 size: 15 residues. DNA for the CDR3: TGTGCCAGCAGTGCCGTCCGGATACAGAACACTGAAGCTTTCTTT. This codes for CASSAVRIQNTEAFF.

The chain couples TRBV3-1 to TRBJ2-7; TRBD1 matches 11 bases. The length of the CDR3 is 16 residues. Germline loops: CDR1 LGHDT, CDR2 YNNKEL (reference sequence). V trimming: 3 bases; J trimming: 6 bases; junction bases outside the gene matches: 10. CDR3: CASSQFGGQGVAEQYF. The CDR3 coding sequence is TGTGCCAGCAGCCAGTTTGGGGGACAGGGGGTTGCCGAGCAGTACTTC.

The table lists this clonotype with a few counts. The rearrangement joins TRBV7-2 to TRBJ1-5; D not resolved. This CDR3 spans 15 amino acids. V was shortened by 2 bases and J by 0 bases, with 8 bases between the two germline ends. CDR1 and CDR2 (germline): SGHTA, FQGNSA. As DNA, the CDR3 is TGTGCCAGCAGCTTACTGGGAGGTAGCAATCAGCCCCAGCATTTT. Translation: CASSLLGGSNQPQHF.

The chain joins TRBV4-3 to TRBJ1-2; 9 bases match TRBD1. The CDR3 has 15 residues. V shed 4 bases, J shed 2 bases, and the junction held 5 bases outside the gene matches. Germline assignment: CDR1 LGHNA and CDR2 YSLEER. CDR3 nucleotides: TGCGCCAGCAGCCTTGGGACAGGGTTGAACTATGGCTACACCTTC. It codes for CASSLGTGLNYGYTF.

CDR3 loop: CASSRQGLMNTEAFF. Written as DNA, the CDR3 is TGTGCCAGCAGCCGACAGGGGCTTATGAACACTGAAGCTTTCTTT. The chain recombines TRBV3-1 with TRBJ1-1; 8 nucleotides align to TRBD1. This CDR3 is built from 15 residues. Unmatched junction bases numbered 4, after V lost 4 bases and J lost 0 bases. Germline V gene lookup returns CDR1 LGHDT and CDR2 YNNKEL (reference sequence).

The rearrangement uses TRBV4-1 and TRBJ1-2; tentative D call: TRBD1 (6 bases). The V end was cut by 3 bases, the J end by 7 bases, with 12 bases between. The CDR3 is 13 amino acids. Germline assignment: CDR1 MGHRA and CDR2 YSYEKL. CDR3 sequence: CASSHAQGLGYTF. CDR3 DNA sequence: TGCGCCAGCAGCCACGCACAGGGACTTGGCTACACCTTC.

The V call is TRBV5-1, the J call TRBJ1-4, with 10 bases aligning to TRBD1. The germline V gene encodes CDR1 SGHRS and CDR2 YFSETQ. V shed 4 bases, J shed 7 bases, and the junction held 4 bases outside the gene matches. CDR3 length: 14 residues. CDR3 protein: CASSLTGGTEKLFF. The CDR3 nucleotides are TGCGCCAGCAGCCTGACAGGGGGCACTGAAAAACTGTTTTTT.

There are a few counts of this clonotype. The rearrangement uses TRBV29-1 and TRBJ1-2; no firm D call. V lost 0 bases and J lost 4, with 9 bases in between. Germline assignment: CDR1 SQVTM and CDR2 ANQGSEA. There are 13 residues in the CDR3. CDR3 region: CSVEDRDRYGYTF. CDR3 sequence (DNA): TGCAGCGTTGAAGATCGTGACCGCTATGGCTACACCTTC.

This clonotype came up a few times. The chain has TRBV6-6 and TRBJ2-5; 9 bases agree with TRBD2. V lost 0 bases, J lost 5 bases, and 7 bases stayed unmatched. CDR3 length: 16 residues. The germline V gene encodes CDR1 MNHNY and CDR2 SVGAGI (reference sequence). CDR3 in DNA: TGTGCCAGCAGTTACTCGGCCCTAGCGGGAACGGAGACCCAGTACTTC. Its translation: CASSYSALAGTETQYF.

V gene TRBV12-3 or TRBV12-4 combines with J gene TRBJ1-4, with TRBD1 matching 8 bases. V shed 5 bases and J 3 bases; nucleotides not matched to a gene: 5. The CDR3 covers 15 residues. CDR3 sequence reads: CASSPWTGPNEKLFF. The CDR3 nucleotides are TGTGCCAGCAGTCCGTGGACAGGGCCTAATGAAAAACTGTTTTTT.

This clonotype was seen only a few times. The rearrangement joins TRBV2 to TRBJ1-1; D not certain. Germline loops: CDR1 SNHLY, CDR2 FYNNEI. The ends were cut back, 0 bases at V and 0 bases at J, with 8 bases in the middle. The CDR3 totals 15 residues. The CDR3 protein is CASSEAEDLNTEAFF. The CDR3 bases are TGTGCCAGCAGTGAAGCGGAGGATTTGAACACTGAAGCTTTCTTT.

The CDR3 region has the DNA TGTGCCAGCGGACCTATCGGGACAGGGGCTTTCATGAACACTGAAGCTTTCTTT. Translated, it gives CASGPIGTGAFMNTEAFF. This rearrangement joins TRBV6-2 or TRBV6-3 to TRBJ1-1; 10 bases align to TRBD1. The CDR3 extends over 18 amino acids. V gave up 8 bases and J gave up 0 bases; unmatched junction bases: 15. Germline CDR1 and CDR2: MNHEY and SVGEGT.

The chain employs TRBV20-1 and TRBJ2-1; TRBD2 matches 12 bases. The CDR3 is 16 amino acids. Germline values: CDR1 DFQATT, CDR2 SNEGSKA (reference sequence). V shed 5 bases, J shed 5 bases, and the junction held 10 bases outside the gene matches. In nucleotides, the CDR3 is TGCAGTGCTCACCCACGACTAGCGGGGGCCCACAATGAGCAGTTCTTC. Protein sequence: CSAHPRLAGAHNEQFF.